These T cell receptor beta chains were read from a single sample in a study of blood T cell repertoires in COVID-19. Some clones are missing from TCRdb's copy, which holds only in-frame ones; the method was immunoSEQ multiplex PCR. The sample lists a few hundred thousand clones; around 86% were seen once. The sequenced material came from peripheral blood. Receptors were obtained from a middle-aged woman who had recovered from COVID-19. The CDR3 runs from the conserved cysteine through the conserved F or W. A D gene is named only where the DNA matches it firmly. The listing skips clone size in some rows; elsewhere it reads once, few, many or a size class.

D,V,length,J,size,CDR3,DNA
.,TRBV7-2,16,TRBJ1-4,.,CASSLSPVLRGEKLFF,TGTGCCAGCAGCTTATCCCCGGTGCTTCGGGGTGAAAAACTGTTTTTT
.,TRBV5-4,17,TRBJ1-3,once,CASSLGGISSSGNTIYF,TGTGCCAGCAGCTTGGGAGGGATTTCTAGCTCTGGAAACACCATATATTTT
.,TRBV30,14,TRBJ2-5,once,CAWSVRQLQETQYF,TGTGCCTGGAGTGTACGACAGCTCCAAGAGACCCAGTACTTC
.,TRBV19,14,TRBJ1-5,few,CASSAAGYNQPQHF,TGTGCCAGTAGTGCCGCAGGCTACAATCAGCCCCAGCATTTT
.,TRBV7-9,13,TRBJ1-2,.,CATHRGGTYGYTF,TGTGCCACCCATCGGGGGGGGACCTATGGCTACACCTTC
.,TRBV19,16,TRBJ2-1,.,CASSTGTLSSYNEQFF,TGTGCCAGTAGTACGGGGACTCTGAGCTCCTACAATGAGCAGTTCTTC
.,TRBV3-1/TRBV3-2,16,TRBJ1-2,.,CASSQNLGPANYGYTF,TGTGCCAGCAGCCAAAATTTGGGCCCAGCTAACTATGGCTACACCTTC
.,TRBV19,14,TRBJ2-3,few,CASSIGLRTDTQYF,TGTGCCAGTAGTATCGGTCTGCGCACAGATACGCAGTATTTT
.,TRBV10-3,14,TRBJ1-1,.,CAITAGGAVSEAFF,TGTGCCATCACCGCGGGAGGGGCGGTTTCTGAAGCTTTCTTT
.,TRBV5-1,14,TRBJ2-2,.,CASSLELGGGELFF,TGCGCCAGCAGCTTGGAGCTAGGCGGCGGGGAGCTGTTTTTT
.,TRBV4-2,16,TRBJ1-3,.,CASSQDDFSSGNTIYF,TGTGCCAGCAGCCAAGATGACTTTAGCTCTGGAAACACCATATATTTT
.,TRBV28,12,TRBJ1-1,.,CASQVLNTEAFF,TGTGCCAGCCAGGTCCTCAACACTGAAGCTTTCTTT
TRBD2,TRBV15,16,TRBJ2-3,.,CATSRGGTSGKDTQYF,TGTGCCACCAGCAGAGGGGGGACTAGCGGGAAGGATACGCAGTATTTT
TRBD2,TRBV5-1,16,TRBJ2-1,few,CASSLLAGDVYNEQFF,TGCGCCAGCAGCCTACTAGCGGGAGATGTTTACAATGAGCAGTTCTTC
.,TRBV19,13,TRBJ1-2,.,CASSPVGGSGYTF,TGTGCCAGTAGCCCCGTGGGAGGTAGTGGCTACACCTTC
.,TRBV27,14,TRBJ2-2,.,CASSTLPGAGELFF,TGTGCCAGCAGTACCCTCCCCGGGGCCGGGGAGCTGTTTTTT
.,TRBV2,12,TRBJ2-3,.,CASKTLGDTQYF,TGTGCCAGCAAAACCCTAGGTGATACGCAGTATTTT
TRBD1,TRBV28,16,TRBJ1-6,.,CASSPDRGPYNSPLHF,TGTGCCAGCAGTCCGGACAGGGGACCGTATAATTCACCCCTCCACTTT
TRBD2,TRBV7-2,17,TRBJ2-7,.,CASSLWGLAGGPYEQYF,TGTGCCAGCAGCCTCTGGGGGCTAGCGGGAGGGCCTTACGAGCAGTACTTC
TRBD2,TRBV18,16,TRBJ2-1,.,CASSPRASGTGPEQFF,TGTGCCAGCTCACCACGGGCTAGCGGGACGGGACCTGAGCAGTTCTTC
.,TRBV27,17,TRBJ2-1,once,CASSSLIAARAGNEQFF,TGTGCCAGCAGTTCCCTGATAGCGGCCAGGGCTGGGAATGAGCAGTTCTTC
TRBD1,TRBV27,14,TRBJ1-4,.,CASSRTGSYEKLFF,TGTGCCAGCAGTCGGACAGGGTCATATGAAAAACTGTTTTTT
.,TRBV7-9,14,TRBJ2-5,.,CASRPPGNQETQYF,TGTGCCAGCCGACCGCCGGGGAATCAAGAGACCCAGTACTTC
.,TRBV30,14,TRBJ2-3,.,CAWRDNRGSDTQYF,TGTGCCTGGAGGGACAATCGGGGGTCAGATACGCAGTATTTT
TRBD1,TRBV29-1,13,TRBJ1-2,once,CSVERDREGGYTF,TGCAGCGTTGAAAGGGACAGGGAGGGTGGCTACACCTTC
TRBD2,TRBV4-1,19,TRBJ2-7,.,CASSQAQWTSGSPGYEQYF,TGCGCCAGCAGCCAAGCCCAGTGGACTAGCGGGAGTCCTGGCTACGAGCAGTACTTC
.,TRBV5-4,14,TRBJ2-7,medium-sized,CASSPEPTGHEQYF,TGTGCCAGCAGCCCCGAGCCTACAGGGCACGAGCAGTACTTC
TRBD2,TRBV27,14,TRBJ2-7,.,CASRSPGLATEQYF,TGTGCCAGCCGATCACCGGGACTAGCGACCGAGCAGTACTTC
TRBD1,TRBV7-2,14,TRBJ1-2,.,CASSRTGRGYGYTF,TGTGCCAGCAGCCGGACAGGGCGTGGCTATGGCTACACCTTC
TRBD2,TRBV5-1,17,TRBJ2-1,.,CASSLRTSGGSYNEQFF,TGCGCCAGCAGCCTACGGACTAGCGGGGGCTCCTACAATGAGCAGTTCTTC
.,TRBV18,17,TRBJ2-3,.,CASSHRSEGASTDTQYF,TGTGCCAGCTCACACCGCTCGGAGGGAGCTAGCACAGATACGCAGTATTTT
TRBD1,TRBV28,14,TRBJ1-2,.,CASRRTGFVYGYTF,TGTGCCAGCAGGCGGACAGGGTTCGTCTATGGCTACACCTTC
.,TRBV6-5,13,TRBJ2-4,.,CASSRGSENIQYF,TGTGCCAGCAGCCGGGGAAGTGAGAACATTCAGTACTTC
.,TRBV24-1,13,TRBJ2-5,.,CATSRAGQETQYF,TGTGCCACCAGTCGGGCAGGGCAAGAGACCCAGTACTTC
TRBD2,TRBV15,15,TRBJ2-7,few,CATSSLASGSYEQYF,TGTGCCACCAGCAGCTTGGCTAGCGGGAGCTACGAGCAGTACTTC
.,TRBV19,16,TRBJ1-4,few,CASSTTGKATNEKLFF,TGTGCCAGTAGCACCACAGGAAAAGCAACTAATGAAAAACTGTTTTTT
.,TRBV27,15,TRBJ2-1,.,CASTPRKGEENEQFF,TGTGCCAGCACCCCTCGGAAAGGGGAGGAAAATGAGCAGTTCTTC
TRBD1,TRBV5-1,16,TRBJ1-3,.,CASSSQGQGAGNTIYF,TGCGCCAGCAGCTCTCAGGGACAGGGGGCCGGAAACACCATATATTTT
TRBD2,TRBV10-3,15,TRBJ2-1,.,CAISDGAGLYNEQFF,TGTGCCATCAGTGACGGAGCGGGACTCTACAATGAGCAGTTCTTC
.,TRBV6-1,14,TRBJ1-5,.,CASSDGRQEGPQHF,TGTGCCAGCAGTGATGGGAGACAGGAAGGGCCCCAGCATTTT
TRBD1,TRBV4-1,15,TRBJ2-3,.,CASSQRDSSTDTQYF,TGCGCCAGCAGCCAACGGGACAGCAGCACAGATACGCAGTATTTT
.,TRBV5-4,15,TRBJ2-7,.,CASSLDYQSSYEQYF,TGTGCCAGCAGCTTGGACTACCAAAGCTCCTACGAGCAGTACTTC
.,TRBV18,13,TRBJ2-5,.,CASSRSGGETQYF,TGTGCCAGCTCCCGTTCCGGGGGAGAGACCCAGTACTTC
.,TRBV3-1/TRBV3-2,12,TRBJ2-3,.,CASSQGGTPQYF,TGTGCCAGCAGCCAAGGGGGGACTCCGCAGTATTTT
TRBD2,TRBV18,19,TRBJ2-3,.,CASSPRTGLAGPSTDTQYF,TGTGCCAGCTCACCTCGGACAGGACTAGCGGGCCCGAGCACAGATACGCAGTATTTT
.,TRBV14,16,TRBJ2-2,.,CASRVTGPANTGELFF,TGTGCCAGCAGAGTAACAGGGCCTGCGAACACCGGGGAGCTGTTTTTT
TRBD2,TRBV27,16,TRBJ2-1,once,CASSRLAGGRGGEQFF,TGTGCCAGCAGTAGACTAGCGGGAGGCCGCGGGGGTGAGCAGTTCTTC
.,TRBV2,14,TRBJ2-1,.,CASSVTRATNEQFF,TGTGCCAGCAGCGTTACTAGAGCGACCAATGAGCAGTTCTTC
.,TRBV5-6,14,TRBJ2-4,.,CASSLIGESNIQYF,TGTGCCAGCAGCTTAATCGGGGAGTCAAACATTCAGTACTTC